Each of the 31 T cell receptor beta chains below was sequenced from the same sample in a study of OX40 agonist ivuxolimab in advanced cancers. Method: immunoSEQ multiplex PCR; TCRdb's copy keeps in-frame clones and lacks some. This table holds about 70,000 clones, 89% found once. Sequencing used CD4+ or CD8+ T cells sorted from blood, obtained in a trial of the OX40 agonist ivuxolimab. The receptor set was obtained from an adult with an advanced solid tumor such as melanoma, head and neck, liver or kidney cancer.

The V and J genes are TRBV28 and TRBJ2-6; 7 nucleotides match TRBD2. V lost 7 bases and J lost 1; bases outside the gene matches: 4. CDR1 is MDHEN, CDR2 SYDVKM, per germline. This CDR3 comprises 15 residues. The CDR3 region has the DNA TGTGCCAGCACTTCGGGGGGTTCTGGGGCCAACGTCCTGACTTTC. Translated: CASTSGGSGANVLTF.

The chain combines TRBV5-1 with TRBJ1-4; D call uncertain. The germline V and J ends were trimmed by 0 bases and 7 bases, with 13 bases remaining between them. The CDR3 spans 15 residues. Germline V lookup: CDR1 SGHRS, CDR2 YFSETQ. This CDR3 reads CASSLAAGSSEKLFF. The CDR3 DNA sequence: TGCGCCAGCAGCTTGGCGGCAGGATCGAGTGAAAAACTGTTTTTT.

The V call is TRBV10-3, the J call TRBJ2-6, with TRBD1 matching over 8 bases. CDR3 length: 18 residues. Germline assignment: CDR1 ENHRY and CDR2 SYGVKD. Germline trimming cut 11 bases from V and 0 bases from J; bases unmatched to any gene: 15. CDR3 DNA sequence: TGTGCCTCCCGTCTGGGGACAGGTATCTTCTCTGGGGCCAACGTCCTGACTTTC. Translating it yields CASRLGTGIFSGANVLTF.

The chain employs TRBV21-1 and TRBJ1-1. TRBV21-1 is an annotated pseudogene. CDR3 length: 13 residues. CDR3: CASSRRTLTEAFF. CDR3 nucleotides: TGTGCCAGCAGCAGACGGACCCTCACTGAAGCTTTCTTT.

This sequence joins TRBV28 and TRBJ1-1; D is undetermined. V lost 5 bases and J lost 1, with 8 bases in between. This CDR3 spans 13 amino acids. Germline assignment: CDR1 MDHEN and CDR2 SYDVKM. Written as DNA, the CDR3 is TGTGCCAGCAGTCGTCGGTGGAACACTGAAGCTTTCTTT. It translates to CASSRRWNTEAFF.

By sample share, this clone is medium-sized. The gene calls are TRBV7-3 and TRBJ2-6; 10 nucleotides match TRBD1. Germline V CDR1 and CDR2: SGHTA, FQGTGA. The V segment lost 3 bases and the J segment 4 bases; nucleotides outside the gene matches: 6. The CDR3 runs to 17 residues. The CDR3 DNA reads as TGTGCCAGCAGCTTGACAGGGGGCGCGTCAGGGGCCAACGTCCTGACTTTC. This codes for CASSLTGGASGANVLTF.

V is TRBV5-1 and J is TRBJ1-1, with D hard to call. CDR3 length: 12 amino acids. The ends were cut back, 5 bases at V and 3 bases at J, with 8 bases in the middle. CDR1 and CDR2 (germline): SGHRS, YFSETQ. CDR3: CASSGVHTEAFF. The CDR3 DNA reads as TGCGCCAGCAGTGGGGTGCACACTGAAGCTTTCTTT.

This rearrangement joins TRBV4-1 to TRBJ2-3; TRBD2 matches 9 bases. The CDR3 extends over 15 amino acids. CDR1 and CDR2 from the germline V gene are MGHRA and YSYEKL. With 4 bases clipped from V and 3 bases from J, the junction kept 5 bases outside the gene matches. CDR3 nucleotides: TGCGCCAGCAGCCGCGGGAGGGGTGGGACAGATACGCAGTATTTT. It encodes CASSRGRGGTDTQYF.

In this sample, this clone turned up once. The chain employs TRBV4-2 and TRBJ2-3; D might be TRBD1 or TRBD2, each matching 7 bases. Germline V gene data show CDR1 as LGHNA and CDR2 as YNFKEQ. The CDR3 totals 17 residues. Deletions cut 1 base from V and 6 bases from J, with 20 bases between. The CDR3 DNA is TGTGCCAGCAGCCAAGGGGAGGGGGCGGGATCATTGGATACGCAGTATTTT. It translates to CASSQGEGAGSLDTQYF.

The chain has TRBV11-2 and TRBJ2-2; D is undetermined. Deletions cut 3 bases from V and 0 bases from J, with 5 bases between. This CDR3 contains 14 residues. From germline, CDR1 is SGHAT and CDR2 FQNNGV. The CDR3 coding sequence is TGTGCCAGCAGCTTCTTAACGAACACCGGGGAGCTGTTTTTT. The encoded protein is CASSFLTNTGELFF.

This clone was detected a few times. This chain joins TRBV5-8 and TRBJ1-5, with TRBD1 identical over 10 bases. The junction had 7 bases not matched to a gene; V was cut back by 9 bases and J by 1 base. This CDR3 spans 15 amino acids. Germline V lookup: CDR1 SGHTS, CDR2 YDEGEE. The CDR3 sequence is CATLDRGGSNQPQHF. CDR3 coding DNA: TGTGCCACCCTGGACAGGGGGGGAAGCAATCAGCCCCAGCATTTT.

The rearrangement uses TRBV29-1 and TRBJ2-2, with a possible D match to TRBD1 (6 bases). Germline V gene sequence: CDR1 SQVTM, CDR2 ANQGSEA. CDR3 size: 13 residues. Trimming took off 7 bases at V and 8 bases at J, with 17 bases between the two ends. The CDR3: CSAEQGQGGELFF. The DNA of the CDR3 is TGCAGCGCCGAGCAGGGGCAAGGAGGGGAGCTGTTTTTT.

The rearrangement uses TRBV6-6 and TRBJ1-5, with unresolved D. Trimming cost V 2 bases and J 3 bases, with 8 bases left between them. The CDR3 sequence is 14 residues long. CDR1 MNHNY and CDR2 SVGAGI come from the germline V gene (reference sequence). CDR3: CASSYDFFNQPQHF. DNA for the CDR3: TGTGCCAGCAGTTACGACTTCTTCAATCAGCCCCAGCATTTT.

This clone appeared a single time. The chain carries TRBV11-3 and TRBJ1-2; D not resolved. CDR3 length: 13 amino acids. The V gene lost 4 bases and the J gene lost 2 bases, with 8 bases spanning the gap. Germline CDR1 is SGHNT and CDR2 is YENEEA. CDR3 loop: CASSSSQNYGYTF. CDR3 nucleotides: TGTGCCAGCAGCTCCAGCCAGAACTATGGCTACACCTTC.

V and J are TRBV29-1 and TRBJ1-1, with no clear D. V lost 8 bases, J lost 0 bases, and 13 bases lay in between. The CDR3 length is 13 residues. The germline V gene has CDR1 SQVTM and CDR2 ANQGSEA. The CDR3 protein is CSPTARLNTEAFF. DNA of the CDR3: TGCAGCCCGACGGCACGCCTGAACACTGAAGCTTTCTTT. The variable domain in full, completed from reference TRBV29-1 and TRBJ1-1, reads SAVISQKPSRDICQRGTSLTIQCQVDSQVTMMFWYRQQPGQSLTLIATANQGSEATYESGFVIDKFPISRPNLTFSTLTVSNMSPEDSSIYLCSPTARLNTEAFFGQGTRLTVV.

V and J are TRBV5-1 and TRBJ2-7; possible D gene TRBD2, 5 bases. This CDR3 comprises 14 residues. Trimming pared 0 bases from V and 5 bases from J, leaving 12 bases between. Germline CDR1 SGHRS, CDR2 YFSETQ. CDR3 DNA sequence: TGCGCCAGCAGCTTGGTCGCGGGTGTGGACGAGCAGTACTTC. Residues: CASSLVAGVDEQYF.

In its sample, this clone was seen once. The V call is TRBV28, the J call TRBJ1-5, with 10 bases aligning to TRBD1. Germline values: CDR1 MDHEN, CDR2 SYDVKM. With V trimmed by 8 bases and J by 2 bases, 9 bases remained unmatched. This CDR3 is 16 amino acids long. The CDR3 loop is CASRDRGVRGNQPQHF. The CDR3 bases are TGTGCCAGCCGGGACAGGGGAGTTCGGGGCAATCAGCCCCAGCATTTT.

The chain links TRBV29-1 to TRBJ2-5, with D unclear. Trimming removed 3 bases at V and 5 bases at J, with 13 bases between. The germline V gene encodes CDR1 SQVTM and CDR2 ANQGSEA. There are 13 residues in the CDR3. CDR3 sequence: CSVETPPGETQYF. CDR3 nucleotide sequence: TGCAGCGTTGAGACCCCTCCCGGGGAGACCCAGTACTTC.

The chain recombines TRBV7-6 with TRBJ1-4; 7 bases map to TRBD1. In germline, CDR1 is SGHVS, CDR2 FNYEAQ. The J segment lost 4 bases and the V segment lost 5 bases, leaving 10 bases of the junction unmatched. The CDR3 runs to 16 residues. CDR3 protein: CASSTRDRRRNEKLFF. CDR3 nucleotide sequence: TGTGCCAGCAGCACCAGGGACAGACGGCGTAATGAAAAACTGTTTTTT.

This clone was seen just once. The V gene is TRBV10-3, the J gene TRBJ1-1, with D unresolved. Germline V gene data show CDR1 as ENHRY and CDR2 as SYGVKD. Trimming cost V 2 bases and J 1 base, with 5 bases left between them. The CDR3 has 13 residues. DNA for the CDR3: TGTGCCATCAGTGAGGGGAAGAACACTGAAGCTTTCTTT. Its protein is CAISEGKNTEAFF.

This clone came up once. The genes are TRBV29-1 and TRBJ2-5, with unresolved D. The CDR3 sequence is 12 residues long. Trimming took off 7 bases at V and 4 bases at J, with 13 bases between the two ends. Germline V gene lookup returns CDR1 SQVTM and CDR2 ANQGSEA. The chain's CDR3 is CSALPGRETQYF. The CDR3 nucleotides read TGCAGCGCACTCCCTGGAAGAGAGACCCAGTACTTC.

This chain links TRBV7-6 with TRBJ2-2; D is unresolved. Trimming took 5 bases from V and 7 from J, leaving 14 bases between them. The CDR3 extends over 14 amino acids. CDR1 and CDR2 from the germline V gene are SGHVS and FNYEAQ. CDR3 amino acids: CASSQVTDIGELFF. The CDR3 DNA reads as TGTGCCAGCAGCCAAGTTACTGACATCGGGGAGCTGTTTTTT.

The chain links TRBV10-3 to TRBJ2-7, with 7 positions matching TRBD1. V was pared by 6 bases and J by 3 bases, with 5 bases of the junction left unmatched. The CDR3 is 13 amino acids. Germline CDR1 reads ENHRY; CDR2 reads SYGVKD. Here the CDR3 reads CAISGTDFYEQYF. Written as DNA, the CDR3 is TGTGCCATCAGCGGGACAGATTTCTACGAGCAGTACTTC.

The chain joins TRBV7-2 to TRBJ2-1, with 12 bases aligning to TRBD2. The CDR3 runs to 14 residues. V was clipped by 6 bases and J by 9 bases; unmatched bases: 6. Germline V lookup: CDR1 SGHTA, CDR2 FQGNSA. The CDR3 reads CASRPGLAGLEQFF. The CDR3 DNA is TGTGCCAGCAGACCCGGACTAGCGGGACTTGAGCAGTTCTTC.

This rearrangement joins TRBV5-1 to TRBJ1-1; no definite D call. The ends were cut back, 5 bases at V and 5 bases at J, with 16 bases in the middle. This CDR3 spans 14 amino acids. Germline V gene data show CDR1 as SGHRS and CDR2 as YFSETQ. The CDR3 nucleotides read TGCGCCAGCAGTCCGAGGCCATACGGGACTGAAGCTTTCTTT. Protein: CASSPRPYGTEAFF. Complete variable domain (other parts from reference TRBV5-1 and TRBJ1-1): KAGVTQTPRYLIKTRGQQVTLSCSPISGHRSVSWYQQTPGQGLQFLFEYFSETQRNKGNFPGRFSGRQFSNSRSEMNVSTLELGDSALYLCASSPRPYGTEAFFGQGTRLTVV.

V usage is TRBV5-4 and J usage is TRBJ1-6, with TRBD1 matching 11 bases. The trim removed 0 bases at V and 9 bases at J, leaving 2 bases unmatched. Germline lookup yields CDR1 SGHNT and CDR2 YYREEE (reference sequence). The CDR3 sequence is 15 residues long. This chain's CDR3 is CASSLGTGGFSPLHF. The CDR3 DNA sequence: TGTGCCAGCAGCTTGGGGACAGGGGGCTTTTCACCCCTCCACTTT.

This sequence joins TRBV6-1 and TRBJ1-2, with TRBD1 matching over 7 bases. The CDR3 is 15 residues long. The germline V gene has CDR1 MNHNS and CDR2 SASEGT. J lost 5 bases, V lost 2 bases, and 8 bases had no gene match. In DNA form, the CDR3 reads TGTGCCAGCAGTGAATCCGTACAGGGGTGGTATGGCTACACCTTC. Its translation: CASSESVQGWYGYTF.

The CDR3 bases are TGCGCCAGCAGCTTTAGACAGGGGGGAGACATTCAGTACTTC. Its protein is CASSFRQGGDIQYF. The chain recombines TRBV5-1 with TRBJ2-4; TRBD1 aligns across 9 bases. This CDR3 contains 14 residues. V lost 2 bases and J lost 8; bases outside the gene matches: 5. The V gene's germline CDR1 is SGHRS and CDR2 YFSETQ.

This chain joins TRBV11-2 and TRBJ2-5; the match to TRBD1 covers 8 bases. In germline, CDR1 is SGHAT, CDR2 FQNNGV. The length of the CDR3 is 14 residues. V lost 6 bases to trimming and J lost 5 bases; unmatched junction nucleotides: 8. The CDR3 region has the DNA TGTGCCAGCAGTCCCAGGGGGCGCGGGGAGACCCAGTACTTC. Its protein is CASSPRGRGETQYF.

This chain links TRBV11-2 with TRBJ1-2; D unresolved. V was clipped by 0 bases and J by 6 bases, with 14 bases between them. The germline gives CDR1 SGHAT, CDR2 FQNNGV. The CDR3 spans 15 residues. CDR3 in amino acids: CASSLEPGTAHGYTF. The CDR3 bases are TGTGCCAGCAGCTTAGAACCAGGCACGGCCCATGGCTACACCTTC.

V usage is TRBV5-1 and J usage is TRBJ2-6, with D unresolved. The CDR3 has 17 residues. V lost 2 bases, J lost 0 bases, and 12 bases lay in between. Germline CDR1 is SGHRS and CDR2 is YFSETQ. CDR3 residues: CASSFTTTASGANVLTF. The CDR3 DNA follows: TGCGCCAGCAGCTTTACAACCACGGCCTCTGGGGCCAACGTCCTGACTTTC.